This TCR beta chain was captured by sequencing in a study of blood T cell repertoires in COVID-19. Per the original data handling: Estimates of nucleated cell counts were drawn from the amplification of reference gene primers. Repertoires were generated with immunoSEQ multiplex PCR, while TCRdb's copy carries only in-frame clones and drops some. V, J and clone size derive from that table, while D and trimming were established from the DNA sequence. The table shows about 240,000 clones, with around nine tenths occurring only once. This clonotype was sampled from a woman in her 70s with active or convalescent COVID-19. Sequences were obtained from peripheral blood.

Written as DNA, the CDR3 is TGTGCCAGTAGTACCCCGGAGAGCCTTGAAGCTTTCTTT. Its translation is CASSTPESLEAFF. The chain employs TRBV19 and TRBJ1-1; D not resolved. In germline, CDR1 is LNHDA, CDR2 SQIVND (reference sequence). This CDR3 has 13 residues. The V and J ends lost 4 bases and 7 bases respectively, with 13 bases between them.